A selection of T cell receptor beta chains follows, all from one sample in a study of blood T cell repertoires in COVID-19. Profiling relied on immunoSEQ multiplex PCR, and the TCRdb table lists in-frame clones only, not all of them. The table has approximately 300,000 clones, just under 90% seen once. The sample consisted of PBMCs or T cells enriched from blood (not recorded which). The origin of the receptors is a woman in her thirties who had recovered from COVID-19. CDR3s include the opening cysteine and the closing phenylalanine or tryptophan. D genes are given only for firm matches. Expanded clones get a size class; other rows say once, few or many, or leave the size out.

.	TRBV12-3/TRBV12-4	TRBJ1-1	.	TGTGCCAGTCAGTGGAACACTGAAGCTTTCTTT	CASQWNTEAFF
.	TRBV7-9	TRBJ1-3	.	TGTGCCAGCAGCTCCAGACTTGGAAACACCATATATTTT	CASSSRLGNTIYF
TRBD1	TRBV19	TRBJ1-1	.	TGTGCCAGTAGTTCACCCCCCGACAGGGATGATGAAGCTTTCTTT	CASSSPPDRDDEAFF
TRBD1	TRBV6-5	TRBJ2-7	.	TGTGCCAGCAGTTACGGACAGGGGGCTACCTACGAGCAGTACTTC	CASSYGQGATYEQYF
TRBD2	TRBV2	TRBJ2-7	.	TGTGCCAGCAGTGGACTAGCGGGAGACCGCTCCTACGAGCAGTACTTC	CASSGLAGDRSYEQYF
.	TRBV7-2	TRBJ1-1	once	TGTGCCAGCAGCTTACCGGGACATAGGAACACTGAAGCTTTCTTT	CASSLPGHRNTEAFF
.	TRBV7-3	TRBJ2-3	.	TGTGCCAGCAGCTTAACTTATACAGATACGCAGTATTTT	CASSLTYTDTQYF
.	TRBV28	TRBJ2-1	.	TGTGCCCTATCGGAGGGTGAGCAGTTCTTC	CALSEGEQFF
TRBD2	TRBV24-1	TRBJ2-2	few	TGTGCCACCAGTGATTTAGCGGGAACCTACACCGGGGAGCTGTTTTTT	CATSDLAGTYTGELFF
TRBD1	TRBV7-9	TRBJ1-1	.	TGTGCCAGCAGCGAATTTCCCGGGACAGGGGGCTACACTGAAGCTTTCTTT	CASSEFPGTGGYTEAFF
.	TRBV14	TRBJ1-5	.	TGTGCCAGCAGCCAAGAGTATAATCAGCCCCAGCATTTT	CASSQEYNQPQHF
.	TRBV15	TRBJ1-2	.	TGTGCCACCAGCAGACGAGACCCCCCAGGAAATGGCTACACCTTC	CATSRRDPPGNGYTF
.	TRBV6-6	TRBJ1-1	.	TGTGCCAGCAGCTACTTACAGGGTGCTGAAGCTTTCTTT	CASSYLQGAEAFF
TRBD2	TRBV28	TRBJ2-5	.	TGTGCCAGCAGTTTCCCTTTAAACCTCGGGACTAGCGGGAGGGCCGGGGAGACCCAGTACTTC	CASSFPLNLGTSGRAGETQYF
TRBD1	TRBV30	TRBJ1-1	.	TGTGCCTGGAGCATAATGACAGGGTGGAACACTGAAGCTTTCTTT	CAWSIMTGWNTEAFF
.	TRBV6-5	TRBJ2-5	few	TGTGCCAGCACCGACCTGAAAGGGGGCCAAGAGACCCAGTACTTC	CASTDLKGGQETQYF
.	TRBV27	TRBJ2-1	.	TGTGCCAGCAGACTAAATGGGGCGAACCGGAATGAGCAGTTCTTC	CASRLNGANRNEQFF
.	TRBV6-1	TRBJ1-5	once	TGTGCCAGCAGTGAAGTAGGTTGGGCTGATCAGCCCCAGCATTTT	CASSEVGWADQPQHF